This TCR beta chain was observed in a study of patients and donors after allogeneic stem cell transplantation. Trimming took 3 bases from V and 1 from J, leaving 4 bases between them. Per germline, CDR1 SQVTM and CDR2 ANQGSEA. The CDR3 has 13 amino acids. Using its own MiXCR run on the RT-PCR reads, TCRdb lists one record per CDR3 protein. Of fewer than 30,000 distinct CDR3 sequences listed, roughly 43% are singletons. The chain employs TRBV29-1 and TRBJ2-6; D is ambiguous. The specimen sequenced was blood, either unsorted or a sorted T cell fraction (not recorded which). This TCR was sampled from a human donor who was either an allogeneic HSCT recipient or a stem cell or donor lymphocyte infusion donor (not recorded which). It is not recorded whose cells these are; they may come from a transplant donor. The CDR3 DNA reads as TGCAGCGTTGACGGTTCTGGGGCCAACGTCCTGACTTTC. Translating it yields CSVDGSGANVLTF.